This T cell receptor (beta chain) was sequenced during a study of cytomegalovirus exposure and HLA in healthy donors. This clone was counted a single time. 60 Vbeta and 13 Jbeta primers were used in PCR. Assay used: immunoSEQ multiplex PCR; TCRdb lists only in-frame clones, some missing. The sample lists about 100,000 clones, around 74% occurring once. The clonotype was recovered from a man between 40 and 49 years old in good health and CMV-seropositive. The sequencing sample was made of PBMCs.

The DNA for the CDR3 is TGCGCCAGCAGCCATAGACAGGGAAATGGCTACACCTTC. It translates to CASSHRQGNGYTF. The rearrangement links TRBV4-1 to TRBJ1-2; 7 nucleotides align to TRBD1. Per germline, CDR1 MGHRA and CDR2 YSYEKL. The CDR3 runs 13 residues. Germline trimming cut 3 bases from V and 6 bases from J; bases unmatched to any gene: 4.